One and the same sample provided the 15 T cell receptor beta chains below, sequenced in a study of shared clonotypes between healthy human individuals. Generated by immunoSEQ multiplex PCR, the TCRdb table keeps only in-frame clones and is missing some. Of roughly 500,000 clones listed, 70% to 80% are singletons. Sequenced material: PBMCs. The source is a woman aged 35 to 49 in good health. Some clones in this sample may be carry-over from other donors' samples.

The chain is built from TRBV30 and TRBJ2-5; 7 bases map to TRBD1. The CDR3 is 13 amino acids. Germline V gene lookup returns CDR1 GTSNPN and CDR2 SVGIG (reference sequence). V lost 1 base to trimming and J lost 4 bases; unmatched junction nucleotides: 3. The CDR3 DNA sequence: TGTGCCTGGAGTGGGACAGGAGTAGAGACCCAGTACTTC. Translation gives CAWSGTGVETQYF.

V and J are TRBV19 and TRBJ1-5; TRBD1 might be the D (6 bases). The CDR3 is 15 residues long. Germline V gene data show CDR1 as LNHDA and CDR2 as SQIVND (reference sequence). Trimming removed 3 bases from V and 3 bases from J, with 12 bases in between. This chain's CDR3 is CASSILRGSNQPQHF. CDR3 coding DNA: TGTGCCAGTAGTATTCTCAGGGGTTCCAATCAGCCCCAGCATTTT. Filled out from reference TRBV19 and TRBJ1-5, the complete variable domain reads DGGITQSPKYLFRKEGQNVTLSCEQNLNHDAMYWYRQDPGQGLRLIYYSQIVNDFQKGDIAEGYSVSREKKESFPLTVTSAQKNPTAFYLCASSILRGSNQPQHFGDGTRLSIL.

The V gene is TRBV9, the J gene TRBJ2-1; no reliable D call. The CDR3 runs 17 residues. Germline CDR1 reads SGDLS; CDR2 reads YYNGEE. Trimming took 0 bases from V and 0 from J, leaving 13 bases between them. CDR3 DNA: TGTGCCAGCAGCGTAGATTACCCCCTAAGCTCCTACAATGAGCAGTTCTTC. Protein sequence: CASSVDYPLSSYNEQFF. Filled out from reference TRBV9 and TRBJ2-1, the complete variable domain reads DSGVTQTPKHLITATGQRVTLRCSPRSGDLSVYWYQQSLDQGLQFLIQYYNGEERAKGNILERFSAQQFPDLHSELNLSSLELGDSALYFCASSVDYPLSSYNEQFFGPGTRLTVL.

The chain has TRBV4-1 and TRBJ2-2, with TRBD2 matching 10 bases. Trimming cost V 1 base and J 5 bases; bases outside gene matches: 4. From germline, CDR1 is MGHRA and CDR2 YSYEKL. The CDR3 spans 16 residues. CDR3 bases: TGCGCCAGCAGCCAAGGTACTAGCGGGAAAACCGGGGAGCTGTTTTTT. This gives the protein CASSQGTSGKTGELFF.

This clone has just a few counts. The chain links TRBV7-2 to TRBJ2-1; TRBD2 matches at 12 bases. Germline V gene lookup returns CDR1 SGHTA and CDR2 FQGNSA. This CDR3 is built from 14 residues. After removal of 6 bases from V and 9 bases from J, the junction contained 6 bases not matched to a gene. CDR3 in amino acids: CASRSGLAGSEQFF. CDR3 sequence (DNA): TGTGCCAGCAGATCTGGACTAGCGGGATCTGAGCAGTTCTTC. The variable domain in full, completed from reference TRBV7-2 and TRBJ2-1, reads GAGVSQSPSNKVTEKGKDVELRCDPISGHTALYWYRQSLGQGLEFLIYFQGNSAPDKSGLPSDRFSAERTGGSVSTLTIQRTQQEDSAVYLCASRSGLAGSEQFFGPGTRLTVL.

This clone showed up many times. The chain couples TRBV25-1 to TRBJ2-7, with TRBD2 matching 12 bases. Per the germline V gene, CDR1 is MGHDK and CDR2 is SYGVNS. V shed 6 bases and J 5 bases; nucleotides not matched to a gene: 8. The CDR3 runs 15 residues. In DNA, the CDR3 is TGTGCCAGCAGACCGTCTAGCGGGAGGGCCCACGAGCAGTACTTC. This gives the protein CASRPSSGRAHEQYF.

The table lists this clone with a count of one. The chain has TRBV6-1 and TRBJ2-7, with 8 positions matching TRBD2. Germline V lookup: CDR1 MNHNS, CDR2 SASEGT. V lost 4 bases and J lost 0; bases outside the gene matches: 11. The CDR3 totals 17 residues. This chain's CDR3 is CASSAGLDTQSSYEQYF. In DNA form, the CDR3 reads TGTGCCAGCAGTGCGGGACTAGACACACAGAGCTCCTACGAGCAGTACTTC.

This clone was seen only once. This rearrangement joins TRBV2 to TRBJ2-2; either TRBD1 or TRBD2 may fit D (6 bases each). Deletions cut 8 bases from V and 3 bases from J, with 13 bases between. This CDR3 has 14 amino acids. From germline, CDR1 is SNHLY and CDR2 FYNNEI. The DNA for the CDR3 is TGTGCCAGCCGACAGGAGGGTTACACCGGGGAGCTGTTTTTT. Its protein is CASRQEGYTGELFF.

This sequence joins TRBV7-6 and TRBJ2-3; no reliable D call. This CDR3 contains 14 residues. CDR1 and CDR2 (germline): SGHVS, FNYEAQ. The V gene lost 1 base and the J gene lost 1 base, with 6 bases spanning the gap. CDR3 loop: CASSLVVGTDTQYF. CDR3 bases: TGTGCCAGCAGCTTAGTGGTTGGCACAGATACGCAGTATTTT.

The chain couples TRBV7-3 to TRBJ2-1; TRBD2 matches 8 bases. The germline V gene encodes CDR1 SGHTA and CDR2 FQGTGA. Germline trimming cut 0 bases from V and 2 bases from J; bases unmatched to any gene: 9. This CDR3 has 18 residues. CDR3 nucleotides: TGTGCCAGCAGCTTAACCGGGACTAGTGTAGGCCCCTACAATGAGCAGTTCTTC. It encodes CASSLTGTSVGPYNEQFF.

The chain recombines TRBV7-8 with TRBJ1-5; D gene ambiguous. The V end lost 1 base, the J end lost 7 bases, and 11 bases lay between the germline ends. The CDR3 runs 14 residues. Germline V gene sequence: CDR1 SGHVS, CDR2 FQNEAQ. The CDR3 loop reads CASSLDPGWQPQHF. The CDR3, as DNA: TGTGCCAGCAGCTTAGACCCGGGGTGGCAGCCCCAGCATTTT.

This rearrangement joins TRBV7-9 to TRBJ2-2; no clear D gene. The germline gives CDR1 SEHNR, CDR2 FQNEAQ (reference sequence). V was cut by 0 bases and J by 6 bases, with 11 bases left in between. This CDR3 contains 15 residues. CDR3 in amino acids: CASSLALVVAGELFF. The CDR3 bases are TGTGCCAGCAGCTTAGCGCTGGTTGTAGCCGGGGAGCTGTTTTTT.

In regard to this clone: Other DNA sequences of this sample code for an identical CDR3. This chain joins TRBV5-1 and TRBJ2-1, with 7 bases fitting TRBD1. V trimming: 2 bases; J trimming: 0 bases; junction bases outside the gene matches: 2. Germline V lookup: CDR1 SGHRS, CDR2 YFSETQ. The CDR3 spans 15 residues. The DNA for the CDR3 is TGCGCCAGCAGCTTACAGGGGAGCTCCTACAATGAGCAGTTCTTC. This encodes CASSLQGSSYNEQFF. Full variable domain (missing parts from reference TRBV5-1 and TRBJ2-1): KAGVTQTPRYLIKTRGQQVTLSCSPISGHRSVSWYQQTPGQGLQFLFEYFSETQRNKGNFPGRFSGRQFSNSRSEMNVSTLELGDSALYLCASSLQGSSYNEQFFGPGTRLTVL.

CDR3 region: CASSRTFNEQFF. CDR3 bases: TGCGCCAGCAGCCGAACATTCAATGAGCAGTTCTTC. The rearrangement joins TRBV4-1 to TRBJ2-1; D call uncertain. Trimming left V 4 bases short and J 6 bases short, with 7 bases between. This CDR3 is 12 amino acids long. Germline V gene lookup returns CDR1 MGHRA and CDR2 YSYEKL.

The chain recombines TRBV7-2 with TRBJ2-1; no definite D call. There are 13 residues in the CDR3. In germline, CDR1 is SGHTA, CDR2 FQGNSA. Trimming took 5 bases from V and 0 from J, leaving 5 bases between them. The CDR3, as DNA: TGTGCCAGCAGCCGGAGCTCCTACAATGAGCAGTTCTTC. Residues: CASSRSSYNEQFF.